These 21 T cell receptor beta chains originate from one sample sequenced in a study of OX40 agonist ivuxolimab in advanced cancers. Sequenced by immunoSEQ multiplex PCR; TCRdb stores in-frame clones only, minus some. The data contain some 86,000 clones, 75% to 95% of them seen just once; the ten biggest clones take up around 6.9%. Sample: CD4+ or CD8+ T cells sorted from blood, taken in a trial of the OX40 agonist ivuxolimab. The receptors were gathered from an adult with an advanced solid tumor such as melanoma, head and neck, liver or kidney cancer.

This clone came up a few times. In DNA form, the CDR3 reads TGTGCCTGGGCGGGGGGCAGACAAGAGCAGTACTTC. Its protein product is CAWAGGRQEQYF. The chain carries TRBV30 and TRBJ2-7, with TRBD2 matching 8 bases. The CDR3 has 12 residues. The germline V gene has CDR1 GTSNPN and CDR2 SVGIG (reference sequence). J lost 7 bases, V lost 5 bases, and 7 bases had no gene match.

The V and J genes are TRBV9 and TRBJ1-1; D remains unclear. CDR1 is SGDLS and CDR2 is YYNGEE in the germline V gene. V lost 0 bases and J 4 bases, leaving 13 bases between the germline ends. This CDR3 comprises 15 residues. DNA of the CDR3: TGTGCCAGCAGCGTAGGAGGCAGTTGGGCCACTGAAGCTTTCTTT. Translating it yields CASSVGGSWATEAFF.

V usage is TRBV29-1 and J usage is TRBJ2-7; D call uncertain. Trimming took 4 bases from V and 0 from J, leaving 10 bases between them. Germline values: CDR1 SQVTM, CDR2 ANQGSEA. The CDR3 length is 13 residues. DNA for the CDR3: TGCAGCGTTGTATGGCAAAGCTCCTACGAGCAGTACTTC. The encoded protein is CSVVWQSSYEQYF.

The chain is built from TRBV28 and TRBJ2-7; 11 nucleotides match TRBD2. Germline loops: CDR1 MDHEN, CDR2 SYDVKM. The CDR3 is made up of 15 amino acids. V dropped 2 bases and J dropped 4; count of bases not matched to a gene: 4. This CDR3 is CASSLPTSGGYEQYF. CDR3 DNA: TGTGCCAGCAGTTTACCCACTAGCGGGGGTTACGAGCAGTACTTC.

The chain carries TRBV12-5 and TRBJ1-4, with D possibly being TRBD1 (6 bases). V was cut by 5 bases and J by 10 bases, with 14 bases left in between. The CDR3 has 13 residues. CDR1 is LGHNT, CDR2 FRNRAP, per germline. CDR3 sequence (DNA): TGTGCTAGTGGTGATGGACAGTTCGGAAAACTGTTTTTT. Protein sequence: CASGDGQFGKLFF.

V and J are TRBV7-2 and TRBJ2-7, with 12 bases identical to TRBD1. With 5 bases clipped from V and 7 bases from J, the junction kept 9 bases outside the gene matches. CDR1 and CDR2 (germline): SGHTA, FQGNSA. The CDR3 covers 15 residues. The CDR3 coding sequence is TGTGCCAGCAGCCGGGGGACAGGGGGCTGGAGTGAGCAGTACTTC. It specifies CASSRGTGGWSEQYF.

The rearrangement uses TRBV7-6 and TRBJ1-2; no reliable D call. The CDR3 totals 13 residues. Germline CDR1 is SGHVS and CDR2 is FNYEAQ. The ends were cut back, 2 bases at V and 6 bases at J, with 10 bases in the middle. CDR3: CASSLRGRDGYTF. CDR3 DNA sequence: TGTGCCAGCAGCTTACGGGGTCGAGATGGCTACACCTTC.

The rearrangement links TRBV18 to TRBJ2-7; a weak D match, TRBD1 (5 bases). The CDR3 is made up of 13 amino acids. Germline CDR1 is KGHSH and CDR2 is LQKENI. The germline V and J ends were trimmed by 4 bases and 2 bases, with 9 bases remaining between them. The CDR3 here is CASSQTVTYEQYF. The CDR3 DNA sequence: TGTGCCAGCTCACAGACAGTAACCTACGAGCAGTACTTC.

This clone was picked up one time. The V and J genes are TRBV7-9 and TRBJ1-1, with 7 bases matching TRBD1. The CDR3 is made up of 14 amino acids. V gave up 2 bases and J gave up 4 bases; unmatched junction bases: 4. Germline values: CDR1 SEHNR, CDR2 FQNEAQ (reference sequence). CDR3 coding DNA: TGTGCCAGCAGCTTACAGGGGGAGGGCACTGAAGCTTTCTTT. Its translation is CASSLQGEGTEAFF.

This chain joins TRBV18 and TRBJ2-5, with D tentatively TRBD1 (5 bases). The CDR3 runs 14 residues. V was shortened by 2 bases and J by 0 bases, with 7 bases between the two germline ends. CDR1 and CDR2 (germline): KGHSH, LQKENI. The DNA for the CDR3 is TGTGCCAGCTCACCAAACAGGTACCAAGAGACCCAGTACTTC. This gives the protein CASSPNRYQETQYF.

The rearrangement links TRBV6-1 to TRBJ1-4; 7 bases align to TRBD1. V shed 6 bases, J shed 7 bases, and the junction held 8 bases outside the gene matches. The CDR3 has 14 amino acids. Germline CDR1 is MNHNS and CDR2 is SASEGT. The CDR3 reads CASRKKGAGEKLFF. The CDR3 DNA reads TGTGCCAGCAGAAAGAAGGGGGCGGGTGAAAAACTGTTTTTT.

The rearrangement uses TRBV5-1 and TRBJ2-7; D is possibly TRBD2 (5 bases). The CDR3 runs 12 residues. Germline CDR1 is SGHRS and CDR2 is YFSETQ. The V gene lost 4 bases and the J gene lost 3 bases, with 8 bases spanning the gap. CDR3 DNA: TGCGCCAGCAGCCCACGGGACTACGAGCAGTACTTC. Its protein product is CASSPRDYEQYF.

The chain joins TRBV5-1 to TRBJ2-1, with 11 bases that match TRBD2. V shed 0 bases, J shed 7 bases, and the junction held 12 bases outside the gene matches. The CDR3 is 18 residues long. Germline V gene lookup returns CDR1 SGHRS and CDR2 YFSETQ. CDR3 sequence (DNA): TGCGCCAGCAGCTTGGCCAATTTAGCGGGAGGGCCTTATAATGAGCAGTTCTTC. This translates into CASSLANLAGGPYNEQFF.

V is TRBV12-5 and J is TRBJ2-1; D is unresolved. The germline V gene has CDR1 LGHNT and CDR2 FRNRAP. Trimming shortened V by 6 bases and J by 4 bases, and 4 bases separated the two germline ends. The CDR3 covers 11 residues. This chain's CDR3 is CASGLYNEQFF. The DNA for the CDR3 is TGTGCTAGTGGGCTATACAATGAGCAGTTCTTC.

The rearrangement links TRBV19 to TRBJ2-7; 12 bases match TRBD1. V dropped 4 bases and J dropped 4; count of bases not matched to a gene: 2. This CDR3 spans 14 amino acids. Germline CDR1 and CDR2: LNHDA and SQIVND (reference sequence). Here the CDR3 reads CASSRDRGPYEQYF. The CDR3 nucleotides are TGTGCCAGTAGTAGGGACAGGGGGCCTTACGAGCAGTACTTC.

The gene calls are TRBV7-9 and TRBJ2-5; no definite D call. Trimming cost V 1 base and J 0 bases, with 9 bases left between them. The CDR3 is made up of 15 amino acids. The germline V gene encodes CDR1 SEHNR and CDR2 FQNEAQ (reference sequence). CDR3 loop: CASSLEGYNQETQYF. The DNA of the CDR3 is TGTGCCAGCAGCTTAGAAGGCTACAACCAAGAGACCCAGTACTTC.

The chain employs TRBV13 and TRBJ2-5; D not certain. Matching the DNA end better, TRBJ2-7 makes the J call doubtful. This CDR3 is built from 14 residues. CDR1 PRHDT and CDR2 FYEKMQ come from the germline V gene (reference sequence). The CDR3, as DNA: TGTGCCAGCAGCTTAGGCCGGCAGCCCTACGAGCAGTACTTC. It yields the protein CASSLGRQPYEQYF.

This rearrangement joins TRBV11-3 to TRBJ2-1, with 11 bases aligning to TRBD2. After removal of 1 base from V and 6 bases from J, the junction contained 5 bases not matched to a gene. The CDR3 consists of 16 residues. The germline V gene encodes CDR1 SGHNT and CDR2 YENEEA. The CDR3 bases are TGTGCCAGCAGCTTAGTAGCGGGAGGGTCCGGCAATGAGCAGTTCTTC. Its protein is CASSLVAGGSGNEQFF.

The chain joins TRBV7-8 to TRBJ2-3; 7 bases align to TRBD2. Germline values: CDR1 SGHVS, CDR2 FQNEAQ. J lost 1 base, V lost 4 bases, and 8 bases had no gene match. The CDR3 contains 16 residues. CDR3 nucleotides: TGTGCCAGCAGCTGGCCGACTAGCAGCGGCACAGATACGCAGTATTTT. The encoded protein is CASSWPTSSGTDTQYF.

This chain uses TRBV7-9 with TRBJ1-2, with 7 bases matching TRBD1. Germline CDR1 and CDR2: SEHNR and FQNEAQ (reference sequence). The CDR3 sequence is 16 residues long. The V gene end was trimmed by 0 bases and the J gene end by 4 bases; junction bases not matched to a gene: 8. CDR3 protein: CASSLALDRSFYGYTF. CDR3 sequence (DNA): TGTGCCAGCAGCTTAGCCCTGGACAGGTCCTTCTATGGCTACACCTTC.

This clone has only one observation. This rearrangement joins TRBV10-3 to TRBJ2-7, with 14 bases matching TRBD2. The CDR3 is 19 residues long. J lost 0 bases, V lost 5 bases, and 12 bases had no gene match. Germline values: CDR1 ENHRY, CDR2 SYGVKD. The CDR3 DNA sequence: TGTGCCATCAGTCAAATCGGGACTAGCGGGAGTTTGAGCTCCTACGAGCAGTACTTC. Its translation is CAISQIGTSGSLSSYEQYF.